Described below is a single T cell receptor (beta chain) sequence and its context. These data originate in a study of blood T cell repertoires in COVID-19. Study context: The study drew acute and convalescent COVID-19 samples from the United States, Italy and Spain.

Original processing notes: Reference gene primer amplification yielded estimated nucleated cell counts. Produced via immunoSEQ multiplex PCR; TCRdb's table is partial and in-frame only. That table gives V, J and clone size, and the DNA gave D and trimming. This table holds about 170,000 clones, around nine tenths found once. The CDR3 consists of 12 residues. CDR1 and CDR2 from the germline V gene are KGHDR and SFDVKD. Trimming cost V 5 bases and J 8 bases, with 11 bases left between them. This TCR came from a man in his fifties or sixties with acute or convalescent COVID-19. The rearrangement links TRBV24-1 to TRBJ1-2; D remains unclear. The sequencing input was peripheral blood. CDR3 sequence (DNA): TGTGCCACCAGTGGCCCCGCGGAGGGCTACACCTTC. Protein sequence: CATSGPAEGYTF.